The rows below give T cell receptor beta chains drawn from one sample of a study of siplizumab effects on memory and regulatory T cells. Some clones are missing from TCRdb's copy, which holds only in-frame ones; the method was immunoSEQ multiplex PCR. The table has roughly 120,000 clones, 90% to 95% seen once. Sequencing was performed on non-Treg CD4+ T cells sorted from blood. These TCRs come from a human donor in good health. The CDR3 runs from the conserved cysteine through the conserved F or W. The D gene is left open where the match is weak. Only part of the rows carry a size: once, few, many, or a class if the clone is expanded.

clone_size: .; j_call: TRBJ2-1; d_call: TRBD2; v_call: TRBV5-1; cdr3_nt: TGCGCCAGCAGCTTGGGTCCGGGGAGGGGATCCTACAATGAGCAGTTCTTC; cdr3_aa: CASSLGPGRGSYNEQFF
clone_size: .; j_call: TRBJ2-1; d_call: .; v_call: TRBV5-5; cdr3_nt: TGTGCCAGCTCTACGCCCGGGGGCAATGAGCAGTTCTTC; cdr3_aa: CASSTPGGNEQFF
clone_size: .; j_call: TRBJ2-1; d_call: .; v_call: TRBV7-9; cdr3_nt: TGTGCCAGCAGCCCGGGGCTAAGGGAGCAGTTCTTC; cdr3_aa: CASSPGLREQFF
clone_size: .; j_call: TRBJ2-7; d_call: .; v_call: TRBV14; cdr3_nt: TGTGCCAGCAGCCGGAGTTGGGGCTACGAGCAGTACTTC; cdr3_aa: CASSRSWGYEQYF
clone_size: .; j_call: TRBJ2-1; d_call: .; v_call: TRBV14; cdr3_nt: TGTGCCAGCAGCCAAGTCGGCTTCGCACAGGGGTTCTTC; cdr3_aa: CASSQVGFAQGFF
clone_size: .; j_call: TRBJ2-5; d_call: .; v_call: TRBV15; cdr3_nt: TGTGCCACCAGCAGAGGGGACGCCGACCAAGAGACCCAGTACTTC; cdr3_aa: CATSRGDADQETQYF
clone_size: .; j_call: TRBJ2-1; d_call: .; v_call: TRBV6-6; cdr3_nt: TGTGCCAGCAGTCCTGGACTGCAGCAGTTCTTC; cdr3_aa: CASSPGLQQFF
clone_size: .; j_call: TRBJ1-5; d_call: .; v_call: TRBV19; cdr3_nt: TGTGCCAGTAGTCAGGGACTGAATCAGCCCCAGCATTTT; cdr3_aa: CASSQGLNQPQHF
clone_size: once; j_call: TRBJ1-4; d_call: TRBD1; v_call: TRBV7-9; cdr3_nt: TGTGCCAGCAGCTTAGACTCGCCGGGACAGACTAATGAAAAACTGTTTTTT; cdr3_aa: CASSLDSPGQTNEKLFF
clone_size: .; j_call: TRBJ1-5; d_call: .; v_call: TRBV6-6; cdr3_nt: TGTGCCAGCAGTCCCCAACGGGGCAATCAGCCCCAGCATTTT; cdr3_aa: CASSPQRGNQPQHF
clone_size: .; j_call: TRBJ1-5; d_call: TRBD1; v_call: TRBV7-2; cdr3_nt: TGTGCCAGCAGCCTACAGGGGTACCAGCCCCAGCATTTT; cdr3_aa: CASSLQGYQPQHF
clone_size: .; j_call: TRBJ1-2; d_call: .; v_call: TRBV6-5; cdr3_nt: TGTGCCAGCTCTGGGGAGTCAGGCTATGGCTACACCTTC; cdr3_aa: CASSGESGYGYTF
clone_size: .; j_call: TRBJ2-5; d_call: TRBD2; v_call: TRBV5-1; cdr3_nt: TGCGCCAGCAGCTTGGCCGCGGTAGCGGGCCAAGAGACCCAGTACTTC; cdr3_aa: CASSLAAVAGQETQYF
clone_size: .; j_call: TRBJ1-1; d_call: .; v_call: TRBV6-5; cdr3_nt: TGTGCCAGCAGCTCATCGTTGAACACTGAAGCTTTCTTT; cdr3_aa: CASSSSLNTEAFF
clone_size: .; j_call: TRBJ2-7; d_call: TRBD2; v_call: TRBV27; cdr3_nt: TGTGCCAGCAGTTTACTGCCGGATAGCGGGAGAGCCCACGAGCAGTACTTC; cdr3_aa: CASSLLPDSGRAHEQYF
clone_size: .; j_call: TRBJ2-7; d_call: .; v_call: TRBV19; cdr3_nt: TGTGCCAGTAGTATTCAGGGGCTCAACGAGCAGTACTTC; cdr3_aa: CASSIQGLNEQYF
clone_size: .; j_call: TRBJ2-1; d_call: .; v_call: TRBV11-3; cdr3_nt: TGTGCCAGCAGCTTATATCGGCAGACCAATGAGCAGTTCTTC; cdr3_aa: CASSLYRQTNEQFF
clone_size: .; j_call: TRBJ1-1; d_call: .; v_call: TRBV5-1; cdr3_nt: TGCGCCAGCAGCCGGGACGGACTGAACACTGAAGCTTTCTTT; cdr3_aa: CASSRDGLNTEAFF
clone_size: .; j_call: TRBJ1-6; d_call: .; v_call: TRBV7-9; cdr3_nt: TGTGCCAGCAGCTTAGGAGGGGAGGGATCACCCCTCCACTTT; cdr3_aa: CASSLGGEGSPLHF
clone_size: .; j_call: TRBJ2-1; d_call: TRBD2; v_call: TRBV18; cdr3_nt: TGTGCCAGCTCACCATCTCGGACTAGCAATGAGCAGTTCTTC; cdr3_aa: CASSPSRTSNEQFF
clone_size: .; j_call: TRBJ1-4; d_call: .; v_call: TRBV19; cdr3_nt: TGTGCCAGTAGTACCGGTGGGCATGGGGAAAAACTGTTTTTT; cdr3_aa: CASSTGGHGEKLFF
clone_size: few; j_call: TRBJ2-3; d_call: .; v_call: TRBV7-2; cdr3_nt: TGTGCCAGCAGCTTGGGCCAGGCGCAGTATTTT; cdr3_aa: CASSLGQAQYF
clone_size: .; j_call: TRBJ2-2; d_call: .; v_call: TRBV19; cdr3_nt: TGTGCCAGTAGTATCTCCGGATCCACCGGGGAGCTGTTTTTT; cdr3_aa: CASSISGSTGELFF
clone_size: .; j_call: TRBJ2-1; d_call: TRBD2; v_call: TRBV4-1; cdr3_nt: TGCGCCAGCAGCCAAGATCAAGGAGGGAGGGAGTTCTTC; cdr3_aa: CASSQDQGGREFF
clone_size: .; j_call: TRBJ1-4; d_call: .; v_call: TRBV10-3; cdr3_nt: TGTGCCACCAGGCTGGAATCTAATGAAAAACTGTTTTTT; cdr3_aa: CATRLESNEKLFF
clone_size: .; j_call: TRBJ2-1; d_call: .; v_call: TRBV6-6; cdr3_nt: TGTGCCAGCAGCTCGACTAGTCTGAATGAGCAGTTCTTC; cdr3_aa: CASSSTSLNEQFF
clone_size: .; j_call: TRBJ2-7; d_call: .; v_call: TRBV5-6; cdr3_nt: TGTGCCAGCAGCTTGGTGGGACCGATAATCGAGCAGTACTTC; cdr3_aa: CASSLVGPIIEQYF
clone_size: .; j_call: TRBJ1-5; d_call: .; v_call: TRBV9; cdr3_nt: TGTGCCAGCAGCCCCCTCGGTCAGGCCGATCAGCCCCAGCATTTT; cdr3_aa: CASSPLGQADQPQHF
clone_size: .; j_call: TRBJ1-5; d_call: .; v_call: TRBV15; cdr3_nt: TGTGCCACCAGCAGAGTTCAACCGACAGGGCCCCAGCATTTT; cdr3_aa: CATSRVQPTGPQHF
clone_size: .; j_call: TRBJ2-3; d_call: TRBD2; v_call: TRBV2; cdr3_nt: TGTGCCAGCAGCTATCCGACCACTAGCGGGACTAGCACAGATACGCAGTATTTT; cdr3_aa: CASSYPTTSGTSTDTQYF
clone_size: .; j_call: TRBJ2-3; d_call: .; v_call: TRBV7-2; cdr3_nt: TGTGCCAGCAGCAGTGGGCGGAGGGCGAGCACAGATACGCAGTATTTT; cdr3_aa: CASSSGRRASTDTQYF
clone_size: .; j_call: TRBJ1-5; d_call: .; v_call: TRBV6-1; cdr3_nt: TGTGCCAGCAGTGAAGGAAGAGGGGAAAATCAGCCCCAGCATTTT; cdr3_aa: CASSEGRGENQPQHF
clone_size: .; j_call: TRBJ2-7; d_call: .; v_call: TRBV10-1; cdr3_nt: TGCGCCAGCAGTGAACGGACAGCCTACGAGCAGTACTTC; cdr3_aa: CASSERTAYEQYF
clone_size: once; j_call: TRBJ2-5; d_call: TRBD1; v_call: TRBV7-2; cdr3_nt: TGTGCCAGCAGCTTAGCGCTTGCAGGACAGGGGACCCAGTACTTC; cdr3_aa: CASSLALAGQGTQYF
clone_size: .; j_call: TRBJ1-2; d_call: .; v_call: TRBV6-5; cdr3_nt: TGTGCCAGCAGTTCAGAGGGGCGCTACACCTTC; cdr3_aa: CASSSEGRYTF
clone_size: .; j_call: TRBJ2-3; d_call: .; v_call: TRBV29-1; cdr3_nt: TGCAGCGTTTGCCAGGACCCTAGCATAGATACGCAGTATTTT; cdr3_aa: CSVCQDPSIDTQYF
clone_size: .; j_call: TRBJ2-1; d_call: .; v_call: TRBV6-1; cdr3_nt: TGTGCCAGCAGTGCCCGGCCCGGCAATGAGCAGTTCTTC; cdr3_aa: CASSARPGNEQFF
clone_size: .; j_call: TRBJ2-1; d_call: .; v_call: TRBV11-1; cdr3_nt: TGTGCCAGCAGCTTAACGGGTTACAATGAGCAGTTCTTC; cdr3_aa: CASSLTGYNEQFF
clone_size: once; j_call: TRBJ1-5; d_call: TRBD1; v_call: TRBV27; cdr3_nt: TGTGCCAGCAGTCGGGACAGGGGGCTAGGGCAGCCCCAGCATTTT; cdr3_aa: CASSRDRGLGQPQHF
clone_size: .; j_call: TRBJ2-1; d_call: TRBD2; v_call: TRBV30; cdr3_nt: TGTGCCAGGTCTAGCGGGAGAGGAGAGTACTCCTACAATGAGCAGTTCTTC; cdr3_aa: CARSSGRGEYSYNEQFF
clone_size: .; j_call: TRBJ2-7; d_call: TRBD2; v_call: TRBV5-1; cdr3_nt: TGCGCCAGCAGCTTTGATCTAGCGGGCCTTTCCTACGAGCAGTACTTC; cdr3_aa: CASSFDLAGLSYEQYF
clone_size: .; j_call: TRBJ1-2; d_call: .; v_call: TRBV5-6; cdr3_nt: TGTGCCAGCAGCTCTTCTCCGACGGGACTAAGCTTAAAAGGCTACACCTTC; cdr3_aa: CASSSSPTGLSLKGYTF
clone_size: .; j_call: TRBJ2-5; d_call: .; v_call: TRBV4-1; cdr3_nt: TGCGCCAGCAGCCAAGACTTGGTTTGGGGGAGGAAGACCCAGTACTTC; cdr3_aa: CASSQDLVWGRKTQYF
clone_size: .; j_call: TRBJ2-2; d_call: .; v_call: TRBV6-5; cdr3_nt: TGTGCCAGCAGTCGGTACGCCGGGGAGCTGTTTTTT; cdr3_aa: CASSRYAGELFF
clone_size: .; j_call: TRBJ2-5; d_call: .; v_call: TRBV6-1; cdr3_nt: TGTGCCAGCAGTCTTATCCTTGAGACCCAGTACTTC; cdr3_aa: CASSLILETQYF
clone_size: .; j_call: TRBJ1-3; d_call: .; v_call: TRBV29-1; cdr3_nt: TGCAGCGTTGGGGACCCCGGGGACGCGCCTGGAAACACCATATATTTT; cdr3_aa: CSVGDPGDAPGNTIYF
clone_size: .; j_call: TRBJ1-1; d_call: .; v_call: TRBV6-6; cdr3_nt: TGTGCCAGCAGTGGGAACCAGGGTTCCTTGAACACTGAAGCTTTCTTT; cdr3_aa: CASSGNQGSLNTEAFF
clone_size: .; j_call: TRBJ1-5; d_call: .; v_call: TRBV10-3; cdr3_nt: TGTGCCATCAGACAGAATAGCAATCAGCCCCAGCATTTT; cdr3_aa: CAIRQNSNQPQHF
clone_size: .; j_call: TRBJ2-1; d_call: TRBD1; v_call: TRBV5-1; cdr3_nt: TGCGCCAGCAGCTTGGCCTTGGGACAGGGATACAATGAGCAGTTCTTC; cdr3_aa: CASSLALGQGYNEQFF
clone_size: .; j_call: TRBJ2-2; d_call: TRBD1; v_call: TRBV19; cdr3_nt: TGTGCCAGTAGTGGCCAGACAGGGGTTAACACCGGGGAGCTGTTTTTT; cdr3_aa: CASSGQTGVNTGELFF
clone_size: .; j_call: TRBJ1-2; d_call: TRBD1; v_call: TRBV10-3; cdr3_nt: TGTGCCATCAGTGAGGCTACCCGACAGGGATCGTTGAATGGCTACACCTTC; cdr3_aa: CAISEATRQGSLNGYTF
clone_size: .; j_call: TRBJ2-1; d_call: .; v_call: TRBV19; cdr3_nt: TGTGCCAGTAGTATAGATAGGTCTAGCCAGAATGAGCAGTTCTTC; cdr3_aa: CASSIDRSSQNEQFF
clone_size: .; j_call: TRBJ1-5; d_call: .; v_call: TRBV7-2; cdr3_nt: TGTGCCAGCAGCTTAGTATGGGGGCCTGGGAATCAGCCCCAGCATTTT; cdr3_aa: CASSLVWGPGNQPQHF
clone_size: .; j_call: TRBJ1-4; d_call: .; v_call: TRBV5-1; cdr3_nt: TGCGCCAGCAGCTTGGGGTCAGCAACTAATGAAAAACTGTTTTTT; cdr3_aa: CASSLGSATNEKLFF
clone_size: .; j_call: TRBJ1-2; d_call: .; v_call: TRBV6-5; cdr3_nt: TGTGCCAGCAGTTACTTCGGGGCGCGGGATGGCTACACCTTC; cdr3_aa: CASSYFGARDGYTF
clone_size: .; j_call: TRBJ2-3; d_call: .; v_call: TRBV2; cdr3_nt: TGTGCCAGCAGCCCTTGGGGGGGCACAGATACGCAGTATTTT; cdr3_aa: CASSPWGGTDTQYF
clone_size: .; j_call: TRBJ1-2; d_call: TRBD1; v_call: TRBV2; cdr3_nt: TGTGCCAGCAGTGAAATTGCCAGGGGGCGGGGGTATGGCTACACCTTC; cdr3_aa: CASSEIARGRGYGYTF
clone_size: .; j_call: TRBJ1-5; d_call: .; v_call: TRBV6-1; cdr3_nt: TGTGCCAGCACCCCGGGTGGGGGCGGTCAGCCCCAGCATTTT; cdr3_aa: CASTPGGGGQPQHF
clone_size: .; j_call: TRBJ2-3; d_call: .; v_call: TRBV12-5; cdr3_nt: TGTGCTAGTGGTTTGATGGTAAGCTTAGCTAGCACAGATACGCAGTATTTT; cdr3_aa: CASGLMVSLASTDTQYF